The rows below give T cell receptor beta chains drawn from one sample of a study of CD8+CD57+ T cells in acquired aplastic anemia. MiXCR was run by TCRdb on the reads, yielding one entry per CDR3 protein. The sample holds hundreds of thousands of distinct CDR3 sequences, around 32% seen once. What was sequenced was sorted CD4+, CD8+, or CD8+CD57+ T cells (not recorded which) from PBMCs. The receptors come from a human donor with aplastic anemia. Each CDR3 is given with its conserved first and last residue. The D gene is left open where the match is weak. Clone size is shown for a subset of rows, as once, few, many or a class of expanded clone.

J	D	size	V	CDR3	DNA
TRBJ2-5	NA	NA	TRBV25-1	CASSSSWRGKGETQYF	TGTGCCAGCAGTTCCTCCTGGAGGGGGAAAGGAGAGACCCAGTACTTC
TRBJ1-2	NA	NA	TRBV30	CAWNNRVLYGYTF	TGTGCCTGGAACAACAGGGTGTTGTACGGCTACACCTTC
TRBJ1-1	TRBD1	few	TRBV7-6	CASSPILGTANTEAFF	TGTGCCAGCAGCCCGATACTCGGGACAGCGAACACTGAAGCTTTCTTT
TRBJ2-3	NA	NA	TRBV5-1	CASSLLEDTQYF	TGCGCCAGCAGCTTACTAGAAGATACGCAGTATTTT
TRBJ2-6	NA	few	TRBV20-1	CSASSSGANVLTF	TGCAGTGCTAGCTCCTCTGGGGCCAACGTCCTGACTTTC
TRBJ1-2	NA	NA	TRBV10-3	CAISETDSYGYTF	TGTGCCATCAGTGAGACGGACAGCTATGGCTACACCTTC
TRBJ2-1	TRBD1	few	TRBV6-4	CASKGTANYNEQFF	TGTGCCAGCAAGGGGACAGCAAACTACAATGAGCAGTTCTTC
TRBJ2-3	TRBD2	many	TRBV29-1	CSVFLAGTDTQYF	TGCAGCGTTTTCCTAGCGGGAACAGATACGCAGTATTTT
TRBJ2-1	NA	NA	TRBV20-1	CSARRDGYNEQFF	TGCAGTGCTCGCCGGGACGGCTACAATGAGCAGTTCTTC
TRBJ2-6	TRBD1	NA	TRBV4-1	CASSGDRRGANVLTF	TGCGCCAGCAGCGGGGACAGGAGGGGGGCCAACGTCCTGACTTTC
TRBJ1-1	TRBD1	many	TRBV24-1	CATSTGLNTEAFF	TGTGCCACCTCGACAGGGTTAAACACTGAAGCTTTCTTT
TRBJ2-5	TRBD2	NA	TRBV6-2/TRBV6-3	CASSYSRSSGVTQYF	TGTGCCAGCAGTTACTCGAGGTCTAGCGGGGTGACCCAGTACTTC
TRBJ1-5	NA	NA	TRBV11-1	CASSLGRQVDQPQHF	TGTGCCAGCAGCTTAGGACGGCAGGTGGATCAGCCCCAGCATTTT
TRBJ2-7	TRBD2	few	TRBV5-1	CASSFGLAGGNYEQYF	TGCGCCAGCAGCTTTGGACTAGCGGGAGGGAACTACGAGCAGTACTTC
TRBJ1-2	TRBD1	NA	TRBV20-1	CSASQGAGGYTF	TGCAGTGCTAGCCAGGGGGCAGGAGGCTACACCTTC
TRBJ2-7	NA	NA	TRBV2	CASSETDSLYEQYF	TGTGCCAGCAGTGAGACGGACAGTCTCTACGAGCAGTACTTC
TRBJ1-3	NA	few	TRBV5-1	CASSLEGMTPGNTIYF	TGCGCCAGCAGCTTGGAGGGGATGACACCAGGGAACACCATATATTTT
TRBJ2-3	TRBD2	many	TRBV15	CATSIGLSGVDTQYF	TGTGCCACCAGCATAGGACTAAGCGGGGTTGATACGCAGTATTTT
TRBJ1-5	NA	many	TRBV10-3	CAISESKQHSNQPQHF	TGTGCCATCAGTGAGTCGAAACAGCATAGCAATCAGCCCCAGCATTTT
TRBJ2-4	TRBD2	many	TRBV24-1	CATSEVSGAGNIQYF	TGTGCCACCAGTGAGGTTAGCGGGGCGGGAAACATTCAGTACTTC
TRBJ2-7	NA	NA	TRBV20-1	CSARVGSSGTPSQYF	TGCAGTGCTAGAGTTGGGTCTAGTGGGACCCCTTCGCAGTACTTC
TRBJ1-1	NA	NA	TRBV6-1	CASSGTYGVAFF	TGTGCCAGCAGTGGGACCTACGGCGTAGCTTTCTTT
TRBJ2-7	NA	many	TRBV5-1	CASSLFLAAEQYF	TGCGCCAGCAGCTTGTTCCTAGCTGCCGAGCAGTACTTC
TRBJ1-3	NA	NA	TRBV4-2	CASSQDLRGAKGNTIYF	TGTGCCAGCAGCCAAGATCTGCGGGGGGCGAAAGGAAACACCATATATTTT
TRBJ2-7	NA	NA	TRBV6-5	CASSYGQTYEQYF	TGTGCCAGCAGTTACGGACAGACTTACGAGCAGTACTTC
TRBJ2-3	TRBD2	few	TRBV20-1	CSARVISGSTTDTQYF	TGCAGTGCTAGAGTCATTAGCGGGAGTACCACAGATACGCAGTATTTT
TRBJ1-5	NA	NA	TRBV2	CASRARVGNQPQHF	TGTGCCAGCAGGGCCAGGGTTGGCAATCAGCCCCAGCATTTT
TRBJ1-2	TRBD1	many	TRBV2	CASSLRQGGYTF	TGTGCCAGCAGCCTCAGACAGGGAGGCTACACCTTC
TRBJ1-2	NA	many	TRBV7-9	CASSPQTGGYTF	TGTGCCAGCAGCCCTCAAACGGGAGGCTACACCTTC
TRBJ1-2	TRBD1	few	TRBV11-2	CASSPGTALSNYGYTF	TGTGCCAGCAGCCCCGGGACAGCTCTCTCTAACTATGGCTACACCTTC
TRBJ1-1	NA	NA	TRBV24-1	CASKGRAYMNTEAFF	TGTGCCAGCAAAGGGCGGGCGTACATGAACACTGAAGCTTTCTTT
TRBJ2-1	NA	many	TRBV10-3	CAISESYEQFF	TGTGCCATCAGTGAGTCCTATGAGCAGTTCTTC
TRBJ2-1	TRBD2	NA	TRBV30	CAWKTSGGTHYYNEQFF	TGTGCCTGGAAGACTAGCGGGGGGACTCACTACTACAATGAGCAGTTCTTC
TRBJ1-4	NA	few	TRBV15	CATSRRVGDEKLFF	TGTGCCACCAGCAGAAGGGTGGGAGATGAAAAACTGTTTTTT
TRBJ1-1	TRBD1	NA	TRBV2	CASSEDRGAEAFF	TGTGCCAGCAGTGAAGACAGGGGGGCTGAAGCTTTCTTT